The 9 T cell receptor beta chains in this list originate from one sample, sequenced in a study of T-cell reconstitution after alpha-beta-depleted transplantation in children. During its preparation, the TCRbeta library received unique molecular identifiers. TCRdb analysed the PCR reads with MiXCR anew, one entry per CDR3 protein. The sample lists roughly 45,000 distinct CDR3 sequences; about 9% were seen once. Sequencing was performed on PBMCs, mostly from graft donor cells, taken 60 days after TCRalphabeta/CD19-depleted stem cell transplant. The receptors here all came from a male patient aged 2 to 10 who had a stem cell transplant for chronic granulomatous disease, so the T cells may come from the graft donor.

This clonotype appeared many times. The chain links TRBV2 to TRBJ2-7; D is ambiguous. V lost 8 bases and J 2 bases, leaving 10 bases between the germline ends. The CDR3 covers 12 residues. The germline gives CDR1 SNHLY, CDR2 FYNNEI. As DNA, the CDR3 is TGTGCCAGCCATCCTGGCCCCTACGAGCAGTACTTC. It specifies CASHPGPYEQYF.

This clonotype appeared many times. V gene TRBV13 combines with J gene TRBJ2-7; D unclear. The germline gives CDR1 PRHDT, CDR2 FYEKMQ (reference sequence). The CDR3 has 15 amino acids. V lost 1 base and J lost 2, with 12 bases in between. The CDR3 reads CASSLERGGAYEQYF. CDR3 in DNA: TGTGCCAGCAGCTTAGAGCGTGGCGGTGCCTACGAGCAGTACTTC.

This clonotype was picked up many times. The rearrangement links TRBV10-3 to TRBJ2-5, with a possible D match to TRBD2 (6 bases). Germline-derived CDR1 and CDR2 are ENHRY and SYGVKD. Trimming took off 10 bases at V and 3 bases at J, with 15 bases between the two ends. The CDR3 sequence is 13 residues long. CDR3 amino acids: CATARGMEETQYF. The CDR3 nucleotides read TGTGCCACCGCTCGGGGGATGGAAGAGACCCAGTACTTC.

This clonotype was picked up a small number of times. The chain joins TRBV12-3 or TRBV12-4 to TRBJ1-2; D ambiguous. V was clipped by 6 bases and J by 6 bases, with 8 bases between them. The CDR3 has 11 residues. CDR3 sequence reads: CASSRADGYTF. CDR3 nucleotide sequence: TGTGCCAGCAGCCGCGCAGATGGCTACACCTTC.

In its sample, this clonotype was seen many times. J is TRBJ2-7 and V is TRBV20-1, with TRBD1 as a possible D gene (6 bases). Trimming took 0 bases from V and 3 from J, leaving 15 bases between them. Germline values: CDR1 DFQATT, CDR2 SNEGSKA (reference sequence). The CDR3 extends over 15 amino acids. The CDR3 coding sequence is TGCAGTGCTAGAGAGCCCGACAGGACATTCTACGAGCAGTACTTC. Translating it yields CSAREPDRTFYEQYF.

This clonotype was detected ten times or more. The chain has TRBV6-1 and TRBJ2-2; 8 bases agree with TRBD2. CDR1 is MNHNS, CDR2 SASEGT, per germline. V dropped 7 bases and J dropped 3; count of bases not matched to a gene: 10. The CDR3 spans 16 residues. The CDR3 loop reads CASKRERDSYTGELFF. As DNA, the CDR3 is TGTGCCAGCAAGCGGGAGAGGGATAGCTACACCGGGGAGCTGTTTTTT.

This clonotype was counted at least ten times. The rearrangement uses TRBV9 and TRBJ2-5; TRBD1 agrees at 8 bases. This CDR3 has 13 amino acids. Germline CDR1 SGDLS, CDR2 YYNGEE. The V segment lost 4 bases and the J segment 2 bases; nucleotides outside the gene matches: 1. The CDR3 nucleotides read TGTGCCAGCAGCCGGGACAGGCAAGAGACCCAGTACTTC. It codes for CASSRDRQETQYF.

This clonotype was seen ten or more times. The CDR3 region has the DNA TGTGCCAGCAGTTTTGGCGGGAGCACAGATACGCAGTATTTT. Translating it yields CASSFGGSTDTQYF. The chain combines TRBV12-3 or TRBV12-4 with TRBJ2-3; weak D call: TRBD2 (5 bases). Trimming pared 3 bases from V and 0 bases from J, leaving 7 bases between. The CDR3 is 14 residues long.

V gene TRBV10-3 combines with J gene TRBJ1-2, with 9 nucleotides matching TRBD1. There are 14 residues in the CDR3. V was pared by 9 bases and J by 4 bases, with 9 bases of the junction left unmatched. The germline V gene has CDR1 ENHRY and CDR2 SYGVKD. The CDR3 spells CAIAVTGGTYGYTF. The CDR3 nucleotides read TGTGCCATTGCTGTTACAGGGGGCACCTATGGCTACACCTTC.